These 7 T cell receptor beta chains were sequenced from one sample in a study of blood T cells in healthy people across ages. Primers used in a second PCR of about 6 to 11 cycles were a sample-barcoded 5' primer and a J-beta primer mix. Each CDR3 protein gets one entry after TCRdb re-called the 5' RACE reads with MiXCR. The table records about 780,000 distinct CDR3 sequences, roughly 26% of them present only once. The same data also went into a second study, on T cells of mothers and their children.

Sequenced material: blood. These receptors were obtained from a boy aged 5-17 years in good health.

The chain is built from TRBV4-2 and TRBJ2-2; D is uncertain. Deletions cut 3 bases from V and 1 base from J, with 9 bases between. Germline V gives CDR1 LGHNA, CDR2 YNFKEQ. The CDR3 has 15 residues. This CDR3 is CASSQRPMNTGELFF. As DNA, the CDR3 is TGTGCCAGCAGCCAGAGACCGATGAACACCGGGGAGCTGTTTTTT.

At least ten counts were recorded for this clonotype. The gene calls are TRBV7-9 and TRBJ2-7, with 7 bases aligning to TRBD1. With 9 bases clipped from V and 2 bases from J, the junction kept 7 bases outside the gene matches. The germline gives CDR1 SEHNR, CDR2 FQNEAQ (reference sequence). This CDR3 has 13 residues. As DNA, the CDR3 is TGTGCCAGTTCTGGGGACAGCCCCTACGAGCAGTACTTC. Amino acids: CASSGDSPYEQYF.

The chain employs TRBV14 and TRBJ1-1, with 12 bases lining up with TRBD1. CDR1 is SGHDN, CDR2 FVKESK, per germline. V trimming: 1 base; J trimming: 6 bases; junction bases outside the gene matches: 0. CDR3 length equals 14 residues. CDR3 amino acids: CASSQGDRGPEAFF. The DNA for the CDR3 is TGTGCCAGCAGCCAAGGGGACAGGGGGCCTGAAGCTTTCTTT. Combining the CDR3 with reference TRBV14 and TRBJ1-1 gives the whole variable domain EAGVTQFPSHSVIEKGQTVTLRCDPISGHDNLYWYRRVMGKEIKFLLHFVKESKQDESGMPNNRFLAERTGGTYSTLKVQPAELEDSGVYFCASSQGDRGPEAFFGQGTRLTVV.

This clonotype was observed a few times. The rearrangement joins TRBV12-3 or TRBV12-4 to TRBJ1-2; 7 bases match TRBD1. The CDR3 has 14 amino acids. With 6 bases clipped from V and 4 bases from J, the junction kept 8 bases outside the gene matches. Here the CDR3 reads CASSPGGPLYGYTF. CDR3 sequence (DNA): TGTGCCAGCAGCCCAGGGGGGCCTCTCTATGGCTACACCTTC.

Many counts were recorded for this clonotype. CDR3 nucleotides: TGTGCCATCGGGCGGGGAGACTCACCCCTCCACTTT. The encoded protein is CAIGRGDSPLHF. The chain employs TRBV10-3 and TRBJ1-6, with D unresolved. CDR3 length: 12 residues. The germline V gene has CDR1 ENHRY and CDR2 SYGVKD. Trimming left V 8 bases short and J 10 bases short, with 12 bases between.

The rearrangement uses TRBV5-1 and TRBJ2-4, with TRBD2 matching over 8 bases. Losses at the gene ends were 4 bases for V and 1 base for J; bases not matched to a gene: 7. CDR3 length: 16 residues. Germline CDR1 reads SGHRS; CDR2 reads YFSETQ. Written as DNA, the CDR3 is TGCGCCAGCAGCCCGTGGTCTAGCGGGGCCAAAAACATTCAGTACTTC. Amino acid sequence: CASSPWSSGAKNIQYF. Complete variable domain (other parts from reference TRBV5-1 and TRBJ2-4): KAGVTQTPRYLIKTRGQQVTLSCSPISGHRSVSWYQQTPGQGLQFLFEYFSETQRNKGNFPGRFSGRQFSNSRSEMNVSTLELGDSALYLCASSPWSSGAKNIQYFGAGTRLSVL.

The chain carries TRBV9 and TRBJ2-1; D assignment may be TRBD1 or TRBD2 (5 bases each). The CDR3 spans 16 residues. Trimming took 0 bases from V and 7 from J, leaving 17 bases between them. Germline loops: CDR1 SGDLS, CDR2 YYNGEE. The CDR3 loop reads CASSVGGQGVINEQFF. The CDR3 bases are TGTGCCAGCAGCGTAGGAGGGCAGGGTGTTATTAATGAGCAGTTCTTC.